This TCR beta chain derives from a study of brain T cells in children with intractable seizures. Overall study results and limits: HCMV serostatus was not known, and viral specificity came from CDR3 similarity only. Pre- and post-surgery blood differed in depth, so pre-surgery absences may be undersampling.

Only in-frame clones appear in the TCRdb table, and some are missing; sequencing was by immunoSEQ multiplex PCR. The table lists around 340,000 clones, nearly 95% of them singletons. Germline values: CDR1 PRHDT, CDR2 FYEKMQ (reference sequence). The CDR3 sequence is 11 residues long. Trimming pared 1 base from V and 7 bases from J, leaving 4 bases between. On this clone: What it recognizes is unknown.

Time point reported: blood from clinic visit 5 months post-surgery; TSC patient then seizure free. Surgery cases with the highest brain T cell transcript signatures were chosen for sequencing. This clonotype was obtained from a boy younger than two with tuberous sclerosis and intractable seizures. Sequencing used peripheral blood, obtained 4 to 6 months after surgery. V is TRBV13 and J is TRBJ1-1; D remains ambiguous. The CDR3 nucleotides read TGTGCCAGCAGCTTAGCCGTTGAAGCTTTCTTT. Amino acid sequence: CASSLAVEAFF. The complete variable domain, with remaining parts taken from reference TRBV13 and TRBJ1-1, reads AAGVIQSPRHLIKEKRETATLKCYPIPRHDTVYWYQQGPGQDPQFLISFYEKMQSDKGSIPDRFSAQQFSDYHSELNMSSLELGDSALYFCASSLAVEAFFGQGTRLTVV.